One sample yielded the 10 T cell receptor beta chains listed below, sequenced in a study of T-cell memory formation after mild COVID-19. MiXCR, run by TCRdb on the 5' RACE reads, gives a single entry per CDR3 protein. The sample includes around 500,000 distinct CDR3 sequences, roughly 18% of them seen just once. Sequences were obtained from PBMCs or a T cell subset sorted from them (not recorded which). The receptors were sampled from an adult woman who had mild COVID-19 (a few samples of this study predate the infection). Cell type and time point are not known.

This chain links TRBV7-9 with TRBJ1-2; maybe TRBD1 (5 bases). This CDR3 is built from 14 residues. The V gene lost 6 bases and the J gene lost 8 bases, with 19 bases spanning the gap. The germline gives CDR1 SEHNR, CDR2 FQNEAQ (reference sequence). The CDR3 sequence is CASRPAGDLGGYTF. CDR3 DNA: TGTGCCAGCAGACCTGCTGGGGACCTTGGGGGCTACACCTTC.

This clonotype was picked up a small number of times. The chain carries TRBV7-8 and TRBJ2-7; a possible D gene is TRBD1 (6 bases). The CDR3 is 15 amino acids. Per germline, CDR1 SGHVS and CDR2 FQNEAQ. V lost 5 bases and J lost 5, with 19 bases in between. CDR3 bases: TGTGCCAGCAGCCTACCCTCCGGGCCAGGGGACGAGCAGTACTTC. It is translated as CASSLPSGPGDEQYF.

This clonotype occurred a few times. This sequence joins TRBV14 and TRBJ1-1; D not resolved. Trimming pared 0 bases from V and 1 base from J, leaving 12 bases between. The CDR3 loop spans 16 amino acids. Germline loops: CDR1 SGHDN, CDR2 FVKESK. In nucleotides, the CDR3 is TGTGCCAGCAGCCAAGATACTGTGGTTGGGAACACTGAAGCTTTCTTT. Amino acid sequence: CASSQDTVVGNTEAFF.

The chain combines TRBV7-3 with TRBJ1-1; TRBD1 might be the D (5 bases). From germline, CDR1 is SGHTA and CDR2 FQGTGA. V gave up 5 bases and J gave up 0 bases, with 13 bases separating them. This CDR3 region has 15 residues. The CDR3 coding sequence is TGTGCCAGCAGCCCCACAGGAAGATTGAACACTGAAGCTTTCTTT. Translating it yields CASSPTGRLNTEAFF.

This clonotype was recorded a few times. J is TRBJ1-1 and V is TRBV15; TRBD1 might be the D (5 bases). Trimming shortened V by 5 bases and J by 3 bases, and 16 bases separated the two germline ends. Germline values: CDR1 LNHNV, CDR2 YYDKDF (reference sequence). The CDR3 spans 15 residues. This CDR3 is CATSPIKWGYTEAFF. For the CDR3, the DNA is TGTGCCACCAGCCCGATAAAGTGGGGGTACACTGAAGCTTTCTTT. Looking up the rest from reference TRBV15 and TRBJ1-1 gives the full variable domain: DAMVIQNPRYQVTQFGKPVTLSCSQTLNHNVMYWYQQKSSQAPKLLFHYYDKDFNNEADTPDNFQSRRPNTSFCFLDIRSPGLGDTAMYLCATSPIKWGYTEAFFGQGTRLTVV.

This clonotype came up many times. This sequence joins TRBV5-1 and TRBJ1-1; no reliable D call. Germline values: CDR1 SGHRS, CDR2 YFSETQ. This CDR3 is 14 amino acids long. V was pared by 0 bases and J by 0 bases, with 6 bases between. For the CDR3, the DNA is TGCGCCAGCAGCTTGGGAGCCATGAACACTGAAGCTTTCTTT. Translating gives CASSLGAMNTEAFF.

This rearrangement joins TRBV7-9 to TRBJ2-5, with D unclear. Deletions cut 4 bases from V and 3 bases from J, with 12 bases between. The CDR3 spans 14 residues. The germline gives CDR1 SEHNR, CDR2 FQNEAQ (reference sequence). CDR3 loop: CASSSTLIEETQYF. DNA of the CDR3: TGTGCCAGCAGCTCCACCCTAATCGAAGAGACCCAGTACTTC.

In its sample, this clonotype was seen a few times. This chain joins TRBV7-9 and TRBJ1-1, with D uncertain. This CDR3 is built from 18 residues. Germline values: CDR1 SEHNR, CDR2 FQNEAQ (reference sequence). The germline V and J ends were trimmed by 5 bases and 2 bases, with 24 bases remaining between them. Here the CDR3 DNA reads TGTGCCAGCAGCGTTTCGTTCGGACCCACTCACTTAAACACTGAAGCTTTCTTT. As protein: CASSVSFGPTHLNTEAFF. Supplemented by reference TRBV7-9 and TRBJ1-1, the full variable domain reads DTGVSQNPRHKITKRGQNVTFRCDPISEHNRLYWYRQTLGQGPEFLTYFQNEAQLEKSRLLSDRFSAERPKGSFSTLEIQRTEQGDSAMYLCASSVSFGPTHLNTEAFFGQGTRLTVV.

The chain combines TRBV25-1 with TRBJ1-2; D unresolved. Germline loops: CDR1 MGHDK, CDR2 SYGVNS. This CDR3 is 14 amino acids long. V lost 2 bases, J lost 0 bases, and 7 bases lay in between. The CDR3 DNA reads TGTGCCAGCAGTGAAGTGACCACTAACTATGGCTACACCTTC. The encoded protein is CASSEVTTNYGYTF.

This clonotype was seen only once. The chain links TRBV2 to TRBJ2-1; 10 bases align to TRBD2. There are 17 residues in the CDR3. The germline CDR1 and CDR2 sequences are SNHLY and FYNNEI. The junction had 8 bases not matched to a gene; V was cut back by 3 bases and J by 3 bases. CDR3 sequence (DNA): TGTGCCAGCAGTGATATCTGGGCTAGCGGGAGCTACAATGAGCAGTTCTTC. Amino acid sequence: CASSDIWASGSYNEQFF. Variable domain in full (rest from reference TRBV2 and TRBJ2-1): EPEVTQTPSHQVTQMGQEVILRCVPISNHLYFYWYRQILGQKVEFLVSFYNNEISEKSEIFDDQFSVERPDGSNFTLKIRSTKLEDSAMYFCASSDIWASGSYNEQFFGPGTRLTVL.